The 7 T cell receptor beta chains below all came from one sample that was sequenced in a study of patients and donors after allogeneic stem cell transplantation. MiXCR, applied by TCRdb to the RT-PCR reads, yields one record per CDR3 protein. The profile shows about 960,000 distinct CDR3 sequences, 18% of them singletons. The specimen sequenced was blood, either unsorted or a sorted T cell fraction (not recorded which). The source of these receptors is a human donor who was either an allogeneic HSCT recipient or a stem cell or donor lymphocyte infusion donor (not recorded which). It is not recorded whose cells these are; they may come from a transplant donor.

J is TRBJ2-1 and V is TRBV10-3; tentatively, D is TRBD2 (6 bases). This CDR3 is 15 amino acids long. Germline V lookup: CDR1 ENHRY, CDR2 SYGVKD. V was clipped by 3 bases and J by 8 bases, with 17 bases between them. For the CDR3, the DNA is TGTGCCATCAGTGATCCTAGGAGGGGCTGGGATGAGCAGTTCTTC. Translated, it gives CAISDPRRGWDEQFF.

The V call is TRBV20-1, the J call TRBJ2-7, with 8 bases aligning to TRBD1. This CDR3 contains 15 residues. Germline-derived CDR1 and CDR2 are DFQATT and SNEGSKA (reference sequence). Unmatched junction bases numbered 7, after V lost 2 bases and J lost 1 base. CDR3 sequence reads: CSARKLGTGSYEQYF. The CDR3 bases are TGCAGTGCTAGAAAGTTAGGGACAGGTTCCTACGAGCAGTACTTC.

This chain joins TRBV6-1 and TRBJ2-1; D remains ambiguous. Per the germline V gene, CDR1 is MNHNS and CDR2 is SASEGT. The CDR3 loop spans 16 amino acids. V was trimmed by 4 bases and J by 0 bases, leaving 13 bases between them. The DNA of the CDR3 is TGTGCCAGCAGTGTTGACCCCTTGAACTCCTACAATGAGCAGTTCTTC. It codes for CASSVDPLNSYNEQFF.

This clonotype came up a few times. V usage is TRBV20-1 and J usage is TRBJ2-1; TRBD2 matches 11 bases. The CDR3 runs to 17 residues. The V gene's germline CDR1 is DFQATT and CDR2 SNEGSKA (reference sequence). V dropped 0 bases and J dropped 5; count of bases not matched to a gene: 9. The CDR3 loop reads CSARDLLAGGPHNEQFF. The DNA for the CDR3 is TGCAGTGCTAGAGATCTGTTAGCGGGGGGGCCGCACAATGAGCAGTTCTTC.

This clonotype was detected a few times. CDR3 residues: CASSYRRAPSSGNTIYF. The CDR3 DNA reads TGTGCCAGCAGCTACCGGAGGGCGCCAAGCTCTGGAAACACCATATATTTT. The chain uses TRBV11-3 and TRBJ1-3; D gene uncertain. The CDR3 sequence is 17 residues long. Per the germline V gene, CDR1 is SGHNT and CDR2 is YENEEA. The V end lost 4 bases, the J end lost 0 bases, and 16 bases lay between the germline ends.

The rearrangement uses TRBV5-1 and TRBJ2-3; D possibly uses TRBD1 or TRBD2 (6 bases each). V was clipped by 7 bases and J by 0 bases, with 24 bases between them. The CDR3 sequence is 18 residues long. The germline V gene encodes CDR1 SGHRS and CDR2 YFSETQ. The CDR3 loop is CASYGGWDARQSTDTQYF. DNA of the CDR3: TGCGCCAGCTACGGGGGCTGGGACGCTAGACAGAGCACAGATACGCAGTATTTT. Using reference TRBV5-1 and TRBJ2-3 for the parts outside the CDR3, the full variable domain is KAGVTQTPRYLIKTRGQQVTLSCSPISGHRSVSWYQQTPGQGLQFLFEYFSETQRNKGNFPGRFSGRQFSNSRSEMNVSTLELGDSALYLCASYGGWDARQSTDTQYFGPGTRLTVL.

This clonotype appeared a few times. The chain combines TRBV5-5 with TRBJ1-2; possibly TRBD1 for D (6 bases). CDR1 and CDR2 (germline): SGHKS, YYEKEE (reference sequence). The CDR3 loop spans 16 amino acids. Deletions cut 3 bases from V and 4 bases from J, with 19 bases between. CDR3 DNA sequence: TGTGCCAGCAGCTCACCTCTTCTAGGACAGATCTATGGCTACACCTTC. Its translation: CASSSPLLGQIYGYTF.